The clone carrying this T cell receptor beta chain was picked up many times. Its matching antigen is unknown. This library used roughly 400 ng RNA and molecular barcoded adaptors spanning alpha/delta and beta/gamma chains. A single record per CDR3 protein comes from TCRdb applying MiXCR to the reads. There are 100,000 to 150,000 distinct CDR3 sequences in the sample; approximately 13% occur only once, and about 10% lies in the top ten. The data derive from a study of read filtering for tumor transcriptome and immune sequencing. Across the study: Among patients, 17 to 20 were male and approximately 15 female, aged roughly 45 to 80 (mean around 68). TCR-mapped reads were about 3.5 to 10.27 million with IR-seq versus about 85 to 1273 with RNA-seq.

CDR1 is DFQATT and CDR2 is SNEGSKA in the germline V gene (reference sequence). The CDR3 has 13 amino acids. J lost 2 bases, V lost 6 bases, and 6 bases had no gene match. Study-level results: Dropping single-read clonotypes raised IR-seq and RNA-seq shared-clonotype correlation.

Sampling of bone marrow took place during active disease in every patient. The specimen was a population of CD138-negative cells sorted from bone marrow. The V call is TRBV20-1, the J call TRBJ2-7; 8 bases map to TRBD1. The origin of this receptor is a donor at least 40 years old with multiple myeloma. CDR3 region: CSADDRGPYEQYF. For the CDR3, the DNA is TGCAGTGCGGACGACAGGGGCCCCTACGAGCAGTACTTC.